This TCR beta chain was retrieved from a study of blood T cell repertoires in COVID-19. The V end lost 5 bases, the J end lost 0 bases, and 19 bases lay between the germline ends. From germline, CDR1 is MNHNY and CDR2 SVGAGI (reference sequence). This CDR3 has 17 amino acids. Only in-frame clones appear in the TCRdb table, and some are missing; sequencing was by immunoSEQ multiplex PCR. Counted here are fewer than 300,000 clones, around 82% occurring once; the ten biggest clones make up approximately 3.1%. The sequence was obtained from a woman in her late teens or twenties with acute or convalescent COVID-19. The specimen sequenced was peripheral blood. The gene calls are TRBV6-6 and TRBJ1-2; TRBD1 is a possible D gene (5 bases). The CDR3 loop reads CASSLAGAGLSNYGYTF. The CDR3 coding sequence is TGTGCCAGCAGTCTAGCTGGGGCAGGGCTTTCTAACTATGGCTACACCTTC.